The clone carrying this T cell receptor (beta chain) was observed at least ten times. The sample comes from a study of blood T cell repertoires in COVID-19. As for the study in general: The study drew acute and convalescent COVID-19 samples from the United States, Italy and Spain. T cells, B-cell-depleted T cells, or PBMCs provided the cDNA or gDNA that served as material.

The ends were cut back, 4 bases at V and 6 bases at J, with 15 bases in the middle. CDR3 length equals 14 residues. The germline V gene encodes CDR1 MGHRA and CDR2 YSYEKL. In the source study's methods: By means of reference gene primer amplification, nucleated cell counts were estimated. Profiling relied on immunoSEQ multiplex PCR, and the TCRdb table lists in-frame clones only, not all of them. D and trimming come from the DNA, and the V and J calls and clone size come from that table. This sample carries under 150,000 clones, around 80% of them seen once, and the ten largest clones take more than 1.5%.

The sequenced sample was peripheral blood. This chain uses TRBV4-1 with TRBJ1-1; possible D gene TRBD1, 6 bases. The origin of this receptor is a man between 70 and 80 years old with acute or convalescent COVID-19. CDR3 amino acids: CASSPYGGAPEAFF. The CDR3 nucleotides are TGCGCCAGCAGCCCCTATGGGGGGGCCCCTGAAGCTTTCTTT.